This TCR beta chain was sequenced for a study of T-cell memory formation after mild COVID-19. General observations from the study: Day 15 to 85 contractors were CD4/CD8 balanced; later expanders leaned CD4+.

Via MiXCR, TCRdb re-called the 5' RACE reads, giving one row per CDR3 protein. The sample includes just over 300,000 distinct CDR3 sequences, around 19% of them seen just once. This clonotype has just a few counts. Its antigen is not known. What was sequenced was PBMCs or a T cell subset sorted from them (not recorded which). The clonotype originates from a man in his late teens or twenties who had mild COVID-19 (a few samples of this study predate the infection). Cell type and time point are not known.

For the CDR3, the DNA is TGTGCCAGCAGCCGTACTGACAGGGGGAGAGCTTTCTTT. This translates into CASSRTDRGRAFF. V usage is TRBV28 and J usage is TRBJ1-1; 9 bases agree with TRBD1. V was pared by 6 bases and J by 10 bases, with 9 bases of the junction left unmatched. The CDR3 runs to 13 residues. Per germline, CDR1 MDHEN and CDR2 SYDVKM.